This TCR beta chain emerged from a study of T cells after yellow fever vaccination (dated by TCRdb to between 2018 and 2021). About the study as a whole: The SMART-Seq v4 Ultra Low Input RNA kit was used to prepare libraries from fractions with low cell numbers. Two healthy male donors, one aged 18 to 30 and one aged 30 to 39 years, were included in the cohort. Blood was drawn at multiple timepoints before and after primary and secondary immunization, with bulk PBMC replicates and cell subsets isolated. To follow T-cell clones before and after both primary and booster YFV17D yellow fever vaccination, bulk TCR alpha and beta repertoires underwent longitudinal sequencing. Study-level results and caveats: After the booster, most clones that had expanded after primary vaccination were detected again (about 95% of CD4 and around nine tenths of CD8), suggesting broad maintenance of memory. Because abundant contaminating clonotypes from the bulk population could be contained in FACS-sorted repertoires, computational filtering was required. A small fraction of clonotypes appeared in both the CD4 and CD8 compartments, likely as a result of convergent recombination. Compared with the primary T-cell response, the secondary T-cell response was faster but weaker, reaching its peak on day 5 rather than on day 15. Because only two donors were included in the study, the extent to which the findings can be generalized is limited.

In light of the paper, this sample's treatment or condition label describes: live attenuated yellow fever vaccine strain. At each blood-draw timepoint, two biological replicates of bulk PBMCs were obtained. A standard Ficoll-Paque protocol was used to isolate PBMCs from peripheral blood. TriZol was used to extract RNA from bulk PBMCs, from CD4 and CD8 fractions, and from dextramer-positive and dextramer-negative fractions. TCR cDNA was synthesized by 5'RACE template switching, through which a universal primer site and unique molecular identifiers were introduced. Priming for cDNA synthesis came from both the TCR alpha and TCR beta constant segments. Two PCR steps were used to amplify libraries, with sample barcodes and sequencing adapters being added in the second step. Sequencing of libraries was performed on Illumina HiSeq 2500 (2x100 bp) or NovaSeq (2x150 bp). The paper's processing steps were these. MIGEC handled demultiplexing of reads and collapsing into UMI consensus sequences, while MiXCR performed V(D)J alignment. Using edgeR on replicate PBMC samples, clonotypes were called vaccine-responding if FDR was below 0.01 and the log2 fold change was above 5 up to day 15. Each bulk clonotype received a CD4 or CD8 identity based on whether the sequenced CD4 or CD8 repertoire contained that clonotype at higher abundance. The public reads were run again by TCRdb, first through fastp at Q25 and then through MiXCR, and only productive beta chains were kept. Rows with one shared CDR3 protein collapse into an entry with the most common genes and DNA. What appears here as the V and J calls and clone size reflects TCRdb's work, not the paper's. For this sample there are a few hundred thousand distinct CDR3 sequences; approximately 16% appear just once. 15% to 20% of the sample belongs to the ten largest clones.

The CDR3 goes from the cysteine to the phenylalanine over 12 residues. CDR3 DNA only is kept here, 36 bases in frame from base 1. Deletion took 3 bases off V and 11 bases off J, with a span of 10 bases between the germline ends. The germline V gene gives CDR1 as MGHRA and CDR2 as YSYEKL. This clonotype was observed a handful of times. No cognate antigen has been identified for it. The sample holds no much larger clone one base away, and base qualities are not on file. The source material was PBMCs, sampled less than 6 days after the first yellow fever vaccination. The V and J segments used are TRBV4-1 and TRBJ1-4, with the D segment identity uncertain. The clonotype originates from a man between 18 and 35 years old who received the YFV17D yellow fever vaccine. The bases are TGCGCCAGCAGCCATACCGGGAAGAAACTGTTTTTT. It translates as CASSHTGKKLFF.